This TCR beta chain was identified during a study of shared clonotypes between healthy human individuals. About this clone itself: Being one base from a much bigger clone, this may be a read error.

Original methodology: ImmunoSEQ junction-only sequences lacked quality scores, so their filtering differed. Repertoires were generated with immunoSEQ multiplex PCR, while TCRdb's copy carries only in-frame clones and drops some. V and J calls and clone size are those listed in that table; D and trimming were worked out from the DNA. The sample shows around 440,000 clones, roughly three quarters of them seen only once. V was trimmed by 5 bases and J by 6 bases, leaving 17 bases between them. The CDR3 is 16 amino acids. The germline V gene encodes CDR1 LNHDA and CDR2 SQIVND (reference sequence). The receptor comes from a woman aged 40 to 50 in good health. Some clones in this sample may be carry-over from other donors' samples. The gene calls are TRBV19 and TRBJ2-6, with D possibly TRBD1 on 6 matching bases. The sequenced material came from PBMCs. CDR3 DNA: TGTGCCAGTAGTCTCGGCCGGGACACTGAGGCCAACGTCCTGACTTTC. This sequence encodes CASSLGRDTEANVLTF.